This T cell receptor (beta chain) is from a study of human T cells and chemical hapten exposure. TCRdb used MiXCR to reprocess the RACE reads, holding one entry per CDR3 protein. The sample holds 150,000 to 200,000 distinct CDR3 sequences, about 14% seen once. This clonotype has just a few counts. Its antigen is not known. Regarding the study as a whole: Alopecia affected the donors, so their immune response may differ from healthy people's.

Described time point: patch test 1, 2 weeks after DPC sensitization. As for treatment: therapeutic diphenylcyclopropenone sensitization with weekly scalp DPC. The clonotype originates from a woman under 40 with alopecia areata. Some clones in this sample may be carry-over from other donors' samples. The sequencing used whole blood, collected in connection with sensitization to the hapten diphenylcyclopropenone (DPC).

CDR3 loop: CASSRTSSQETQYF. CDR3 DNA: TGTGCCAGCAGTAGGACTAGCAGCCAAGAGACCCAGTACTTC. The chain combines TRBV6-2 or TRBV6-3 with TRBJ2-5, with 8 bases aligning to TRBD2. Germline CDR1 is MNHEY and CDR2 is SVGEGT. The CDR3 runs to 14 residues. V shed 5 bases, J shed 1 base, and the junction held 3 bases outside the gene matches.